This T cell receptor beta chain was identified in a study of regulatory T cells in long-lasting Graves disease. This clonotype was counted ten times or more. What it recognizes is unknown. Time point given: persistent/refractory GD, antithyroid drugs over 5 years with positive TRAb. Following extraction of RNA from PBMCs, that RNA was used to make the TCR library. The CDR3 contains 15 residues. Germline CDR1 MDHEN, CDR2 SYDVKM. The V gene end was trimmed by 8 bases and the J gene end by 7 bases; junction bases not matched to a gene: 14. Sequencing libraries for TCR beta were prepared with iRepertoire HTBI primers and Arm-PCR of CDR3 regions. TCRdb fed the multiplex PCR reads into MiXCR, producing one record per CDR3 protein. The table has under 450,000 distinct CDR3 sequences, around 22% seen once. Study-wide points: Clonotypes that were public and shared totalled roughly 3,000 in persistent patients versus over 800 in new patients. Preferential use of TRBV28, TRBJ1-2 and TRBJ2-5 was seen in persistent disease. The work looked only at peripheral blood and did not look at thyroid tissue.

The clonotype originates from a female donor with Graves disease. The source material was peripheral blood mononuclear cells (PBMCs), sampled when the disease was refractory, from a patient treated with antithyroid drugs. V and J are TRBV28 and TRBJ1-5; 7 nucleotides match TRBD1. CDR3 amino acids: CASLEGTAFYQPQHF. As DNA, the CDR3 is TGTGCCAGCCTCGAGGGGACAGCATTCTACCAGCCCCAGCATTTT.